The 25 T cell receptor beta chains below were found in one sample sequenced in a study of T cell changes during pregnancy in multiple sclerosis. The repertoire was sequenced with immunoSEQ multiplex PCR; TCRdb's copy has only in-frame clones and lacks some. The top ten clones hold less than 2% of a sample with about 110,000 clones, 80% to 95% of them seen once. The sample consisted of peripheral blood, taken after pregnancy. These receptors were collected from a female donor with multiple sclerosis, enrolled in a pregnancy study.

This chain links TRBV6-1 with TRBJ1-1, with TRBD1 matching 9 bases. The CDR3 runs 13 residues. Germline V CDR1 and CDR2: MNHNS, SASEGT. V was clipped by 7 bases and J by 4 bases; unmatched bases: 4. The CDR3 is CASTSTGGTEAFF. The CDR3 DNA follows: TGTGCCAGCACCTCGACAGGGGGCACTGAAGCTTTCTTT.

The rearrangement uses TRBV27 and TRBJ2-7; TRBD2 aligns across 12 bases. CDR1 is MNHEY and CDR2 is SMNVEV in the germline V gene (reference sequence). J gave up 3 bases and V 5 bases, and 14 bases lay outside the gene matches. The CDR3 consists of 18 residues. CDR3 amino acids: CASSPRSSSGRVSYEQYF. The CDR3 nucleotides are TGTGCCAGCAGTCCCCGATCCTCTAGCGGGAGGGTAAGCTACGAGCAGTACTTC.

The V and J genes are TRBV5-1 and TRBJ2-4; 9 bases are shared with TRBD2. Germline V gene sequence: CDR1 SGHRS, CDR2 YFSETQ. This CDR3 has 22 amino acids. The J segment lost 4 bases and the V segment lost 4 bases, leaving 27 bases of the junction unmatched. CDR3 loop: CASSPTLQRGDSGSNPKNIQYF. Here the CDR3 DNA reads TGCGCCAGCAGCCCCACGCTGCAGCGGGGAGATAGCGGGAGTAACCCGAAAAACATTCAGTACTTC.

The chain uses TRBV6-1 and TRBJ2-1; perhaps TRBD2 as D (5 bases). The germline V gene has CDR1 MNHNS and CDR2 SASEGT. The CDR3 covers 14 residues. Between the trimmed V and J ends, which lost 6 bases and 8 bases, there was a span of 17 bases. CDR3 sequence (DNA): TGTGCCAGCAGGAGCGCGAGGGCCTCCGATGAGCAGTTCTTC. Amino acids: CASRSARASDEQFF.

V and J are TRBV7-9 and TRBJ1-3, with TRBD1 matching 9 bases. The CDR3 spans 18 residues. CDR1 and CDR2 from the germline V gene are SEHNR and FQNEAQ (reference sequence). With V trimmed by 2 bases and J by 1 base, 9 bases remained unmatched. CDR3 region: CASSLWRGQGRSGNTIYF. The CDR3 region has the DNA TGTGCCAGCAGCTTATGGAGAGGACAGGGGCGTTCTGGAAACACCATATATTTT.

V gene TRBV5-4 combines with J gene TRBJ2-3; no definite D call. The CDR3 is made up of 12 amino acids. Germline values: CDR1 SGHNT, CDR2 YYREEE (reference sequence). The V gene lost 1 base and the J gene lost 2 bases, with 2 bases spanning the gap. The CDR3 DNA reads as TGTGCCAGCAGCTTGTACACAGATACGCAGTATTTT. This codes for CASSLYTDTQYF.

The CDR3 here is CATRQGRYNEQFF. In DNA form, the CDR3 reads TGTGCCACCCGACAGGGAAGGTACAATGAGCAGTTCTTC. The genes are TRBV19 and TRBJ2-1; 7 bases are a match to TRBD1. Looked up from germline, CDR1 is LNHDA and CDR2 is SQIVND (reference sequence). V shed 10 bases, J shed 4 bases, and the junction held 7 bases outside the gene matches. This CDR3 has 13 amino acids. The whole variable domain, remainder taken from reference TRBV19 and TRBJ2-1, is DGGITQSPKYLFRKEGQNVTLSCEQNLNHDAMYWYRQDPGQGLRLIYYSQIVNDFQKGDIAEGYSVSREKKESFPLTVTSAQKNPTAFYLCATRQGRYNEQFFGPGTRLTVL.

This rearrangement joins TRBV4-1 to TRBJ1-4; 8 bases match TRBD1. V lost 5 bases and J lost 7; bases outside the gene matches: 9. Germline lookup yields CDR1 MGHRA and CDR2 YSYEKL. This CDR3 spans 15 amino acids. The CDR3 nucleotides read TGCGCCAGCAGCTCCCAGGACAGGGATGGTGAAAAACTGTTTTTT. Translation: CASSSQDRDGEKLFF.

The V gene is TRBV7-3, the J gene TRBJ1-2; 10 nucleotides match TRBD1. Germline CDR1 reads SGHTA; CDR2 reads FQGTGA. The CDR3 runs 15 residues. The V segment lost 5 bases and the J segment 8 bases; nucleotides outside the gene matches: 11. The CDR3 DNA reads TGTGCCAGCAGCCGCGGGACAGGGGACGATTTAGGCTACACCTTC. This sequence encodes CASSRGTGDDLGYTF.

The chain uses TRBV2 and TRBJ2-5; 9 bases match TRBD2. From germline, CDR1 is SNHLY and CDR2 FYNNEI. The CDR3 loop spans 15 amino acids. Unmatched junction bases numbered 4, after V lost 1 base and J lost 4 bases. The CDR3 is CASSEEAGGRETQYF. The CDR3 DNA sequence: TGTGCCAGCAGTGAAGAGGCGGGAGGGCGAGAGACCCAGTACTTC. The full variable domain, completed using reference TRBV2 and TRBJ2-5, is EPEVTQTPSHQVTQMGQEVILRCVPISNHLYFYWYRQILGQKVEFLVSFYNNEISEKSEIFDDQFSVERPDGSNFTLKIRSTKLEDSAMYFCASSEEAGGRETQYFGPGTRLLVL.

The chain recombines TRBV27 with TRBJ2-5, with 8 bases identical to TRBD2. Unmatched junction bases numbered 16, after V lost 5 bases and J lost 5 bases. This CDR3 contains 17 residues. Germline V gene sequence: CDR1 MNHEY, CDR2 SMNVEV (reference sequence). CDR3: CASSPRTAGVSTETQYF. The CDR3 nucleotides read TGTGCCAGCAGTCCCCGGACAGCGGGAGTAAGTACGGAGACCCAGTACTTC.

Here the CDR3 reads CASSESNRAFF. The CDR3 region has the DNA TGCGCCAGCAGTGAGTCGAATCGGGCTTTCTTT. V is TRBV10-2 and J is TRBJ1-1; unclear D gene. The CDR3 loop spans 11 amino acids. CDR1 WSHSY and CDR2 SAAADI come from the germline V gene. Trimming took off 0 bases at V and 11 bases at J, with 7 bases between the two ends.

The genes are TRBV4-2 and TRBJ2-3; 11 bases agree with TRBD2. The CDR3 is 17 residues long. Germline values: CDR1 LGHNA, CDR2 YNFKEQ. Trimming took 0 bases from V and 5 from J; bases not matched to a gene: 7. CDR3 amino acids: CASSQDLAGGQRDTQYF. In nucleotides, the CDR3 is TGTGCCAGCAGCCAAGATTTAGCGGGGGGGCAGAGAGATACGCAGTATTTT.

The chain links TRBV6-1 to TRBJ1-1, with D unresolved. Germline values: CDR1 MNHNS, CDR2 SASEGT. Trimming pared 0 bases from V and 4 bases from J, leaving 15 bases between. The CDR3 loop spans 16 amino acids. The CDR3, as DNA: TGTGCCAGCAGTGAAGCGCGAGCCTCCGGAGGCACTGAAGCTTTCTTT. Translated, it gives CASSEARASGGTEAFF.

The chain carries TRBV7-9 and TRBJ2-7; no firm D call. This CDR3 spans 13 amino acids. CDR1 and CDR2 from the germline V gene are SEHNR and FQNEAQ (reference sequence). The V gene lost 4 bases and the J gene lost 6 bases, with 13 bases spanning the gap. The CDR3 spells CASSSSAVGEQYF. CDR3 coding DNA: TGTGCCAGCAGCTCGAGCGCCGTGGGCGAGCAGTACTTC.

This chain joins TRBV5-1 and TRBJ1-4, with 9 bases identical to TRBD1. The CDR3 runs 15 residues. The V gene's germline CDR1 is SGHRS and CDR2 YFSETQ. V lost 4 bases to trimming and J lost 7 bases; unmatched junction nucleotides: 8. This CDR3 is CASSRFTGGTEKLFF. In DNA form, the CDR3 reads TGCGCCAGCAGCCGATTTACAGGGGGCACTGAAAAACTGTTTTTT.

The rearrangement uses TRBV30 and TRBJ2-5; D possibly corresponds to TRBD2 (5 bases). V lost 0 bases and J lost 0, with 11 bases in between. Germline V gene sequence: CDR1 GTSNPN, CDR2 SVGIG (reference sequence). The CDR3 has 15 residues. In DNA form, the CDR3 reads TGTGCCTGGAGTGTAAAACAAGCGGACCAAGAGACCCAGTACTTC. It yields the protein CAWSVKQADQETQYF.

The chain recombines TRBV5-5 with TRBJ1-2; D remains unclear. Trimming removed 3 bases at V and 7 bases at J, with 13 bases between. Germline V lookup: CDR1 SGHKS, CDR2 YYEKEE (reference sequence). This CDR3 has 13 residues. Here the CDR3 reads CASSYRDTGGYTF. The CDR3 nucleotides are TGTGCCAGCAGCTACCGGGATACTGGTGGCTACACCTTC.

The V gene is TRBV11-2, the J gene TRBJ2-1, with 7 nucleotides matching TRBD1. Germline V lookup: CDR1 SGHAT, CDR2 FQNNGV. This CDR3 region has 16 residues. V lost 0 bases and J lost 6; bases outside the gene matches: 8. The CDR3 reads CASSLEAQGMGNEQFF. CDR3 sequence (DNA): TGTGCCAGCAGCTTAGAGGCACAGGGGATGGGCAATGAGCAGTTCTTC.

This chain links TRBV28 with TRBJ2-7; 10 positions match TRBD2. Germline CDR1 MDHEN, CDR2 SYDVKM. This CDR3 has 15 amino acids. V lost 1 base to trimming and J lost 5 bases; unmatched junction nucleotides: 5. CDR3: CASSLSESGRDEQYF. CDR3 nucleotides: TGTGCCAGCAGTTTATCCGAGAGCGGGAGGGACGAGCAGTACTTC.

The chain links TRBV5-1 to TRBJ1-2; 7 nucleotides align to TRBD1. The CDR3 has 13 residues. V was clipped by 4 bases and J by 3 bases; unmatched bases: 3. Germline V gives CDR1 SGHRS, CDR2 YFSETQ. The CDR3 reads CASSPGQDYGYTF. The CDR3 DNA follows: TGCGCCAGCAGCCCCGGACAGGACTATGGCTACACCTTC.

The chain couples TRBV18 to TRBJ1-1; D might be TRBD1 (6 bases). Germline CDR1 and CDR2: KGHSH and LQKENI. The V end lost 3 bases, the J end lost 5 bases, and 7 bases lay between the germline ends. This CDR3 is built from 12 residues. CDR3 nucleotides: TGTGCCAGCTCACCTGGGACAACTGAAGCTTTCTTT. This sequence encodes CASSPGTTEAFF.

This clone appeared a single time. The chain employs TRBV4-1 and TRBJ1-6, with D uncertain. This CDR3 is built from 14 residues. The V end was cut by 4 bases, the J end by 14 bases, with 18 bases between. In germline, CDR1 is MGHRA, CDR2 YSYEKL. In DNA form, the CDR3 reads TGCGCCAGCAGCCCCCCCGGGGAGGTCAGAGCCCTCCACTTT. Its translation: CASSPPGEVRALHF.

The V gene is TRBV5-8, the J gene TRBJ1-1; TRBD1 aligns across 11 bases. Germline trimming cut 2 bases from V and 8 bases from J; bases unmatched to any gene: 2. The CDR3 extends over 13 amino acids. Germline V gene data show CDR1 as SGHTS and CDR2 as YDEGEE. As DNA, the CDR3 is TGTGCCAGCAGCTTTCGGACAGGGGGCGAAGCTTTCTTT. As protein: CASSFRTGGEAFF.

The chain couples TRBV27 to TRBJ2-7; D is ambiguous. With 4 bases removed from V and 5 bases from J, the gap between germline ends came to 18 bases. This CDR3 contains 15 residues. Germline assignment: CDR1 MNHEY and CDR2 SMNVEV (reference sequence). CDR3 residues: CASSSSTLPIDEQYF. The DNA of the CDR3 is TGTGCCAGCAGTTCCTCGACACTGCCGATCGACGAGCAGTACTTC.